The 4 T cell receptor beta chains below were found in one sample sequenced in a study of blood T cell repertoires in COVID-19. The table came from immunoSEQ multiplex PCR; TCRdb's copy has only in-frame clones and leaves some out. The table lists more than 65,000 clones, more than 70% of them singletons. Sequencing was done on a sample of peripheral blood. The receptors derive from a man aged 50 to 60 with active COVID-19.

The chain is built from TRBV18 and TRBJ2-7; TRBD2 matches at 11 bases. The germline CDR1 and CDR2 sequences are KGHSH and LQKENI. The V and J ends lost 0 bases and 12 bases, in that order; junction bases with no gene match: 10. This CDR3 region has 15 residues. The DNA of the CDR3 is TGTGCCAGCTCACCACCCGGCTTAGCGGGGGGGCCGCTGTACTTC. This translates into CASSPPGLAGGPLYF.

The chain employs TRBV27 and TRBJ1-1; tentatively, D is TRBD1 (5 bases). CDR3 length equals 15 residues. Germline V gene data show CDR1 as MNHEY and CDR2 as SMNVEV (reference sequence). Trimming stripped 3 bases from V and 1 base from J, with 12 bases between. The CDR3 bases are TGTGCCAGCAGTTTCCGCGGGACGGGGAACACTGAAGCTTTCTTT. It is translated as CASSFRGTGNTEAFF.

This rearrangement joins TRBV5-1 to TRBJ2-1; TRBD2 agrees at 13 bases. The CDR3 contains 16 residues. Trimming removed 4 bases from V and 7 bases from J; junction bases left unmatched: 8. Germline-derived CDR1 and CDR2 are SGHRS and YFSETQ. CDR3 in amino acids: CASSPRLAGGVNEQFF. The CDR3 nucleotides read TGCGCCAGCAGCCCCCGACTAGCGGGAGGTGTGAATGAGCAGTTCTTC.

The genes are TRBV6-2 or TRBV6-3 and TRBJ2-7; 7 nucleotides line up with TRBD2. CDR1 and CDR2 from the germline V gene are MNHEY and SVGEGT. This CDR3 has 16 amino acids. Losses at the gene ends were 2 bases for V and 0 bases for J; bases not matched to a gene: 7. The CDR3 loop reads CASSYRLGGGSYEQYF. In nucleotides, the CDR3 is TGTGCCAGCAGTTACCGCTTGGGGGGGGGCTCCTACGAGCAGTACTTC.